The next 18 T cell receptor beta chains were all read from a single sample in a study of T cells after yellow fever vaccination. TCRdb analysed the 5' RACE reads with MiXCR anew, one entry per CDR3 protein. The sample records about 320,000 distinct CDR3 sequences, approximately 11% being singletons. Source: CD4+ T cells sorted from PBMCs, taken 45 days after the yellow fever booster vaccination. These receptors were obtained from a man younger than 30 who received the YFV17D yellow fever vaccine.

The rearrangement links TRBV9 to TRBJ1-6; D may be TRBD1 (5 bases). V lost 0 bases, J lost 9 bases, and 13 bases lay in between. Looked up from germline, CDR1 is SGDLS and CDR2 is YYNGEE. This CDR3 is built from 15 residues. The CDR3 protein is CASSVVGTPGSPLHF. In nucleotides, the CDR3 is TGTGCCAGCAGCGTAGTGGGGACGCCCGGTTCACCCCTCCACTTT.

The chain recombines TRBV6-2 or TRBV6-3 with TRBJ1-1; D gene uncertain. The germline V and J ends were trimmed by 6 bases and 4 bases, with 12 bases remaining between them. The CDR3 totals 13 residues. The germline CDR1 and CDR2 sequences are MNHEY and SVGEGT. The CDR3 protein is CASRLHASTEAFF. As DNA, the CDR3 is TGTGCCAGCAGACTACACGCCTCCACTGAAGCTTTCTTT.

This clonotype was found once. The V and J genes are TRBV4-2 and TRBJ2-1; TRBD2 is a possible D gene (6 bases). V was clipped by 6 bases and J by 2 bases, with 11 bases between them. The germline V gene encodes CDR1 LGHNA and CDR2 YNFKEQ. The CDR3 contains 14 residues. CDR3 sequence reads: CASRGRGAYNEQFF. The CDR3 coding sequence is TGTGCCAGCAGGGGGCGCGGGGCCTACAATGAGCAGTTCTTC.

This clonotype appeared many times. The rearrangement joins TRBV7-2 to TRBJ2-5; D unresolved. The CDR3 is 12 residues long. V gave up 10 bases and J gave up 0 bases, with 9 bases separating them. The germline V gene has CDR1 SGHTA and CDR2 FQGNSA. The CDR3 DNA reads as TGTGCCATTGGTAGTTACCAAGAGACCCAGTACTTC. Its translation is CAIGSYQETQYF.

This clonotype was observed a few times. The genes are TRBV23-1 and TRBJ2-5, with unresolved D. TRBV23-1 is placed among ORFs of uncertain function. Trimming took off 3 bases at V and 6 bases at J, with 17 bases between the two ends. This CDR3 is 15 amino acids long. DNA of the CDR3: TGCGCCAGCAGTCACCCCCCCGAGCGTGCAAAGACCCAGTACTTC. Its protein product is CASSHPPERAKTQYF.

This clonotype was detected a few times. This CDR3 reads CSVEAGIGVDEQYF. DNA of the CDR3: TGCAGTGTCGAGGCCGGGATAGGTGTGGACGAGCAGTACTTC. The gene calls are TRBV20-1 and TRBJ2-7, with D tentatively TRBD2 (5 bases). V shed 7 bases and J shed 5 bases, with 21 bases lying between them. The CDR3 is 14 residues long. Per the germline V gene, CDR1 is DFQATT and CDR2 is SNEGSKA (reference sequence).

This clonotype was recorded a few times. This sequence joins TRBV12-3 or TRBV12-4 and TRBJ2-1; D unclear. V lost 4 bases and J 7 bases, leaving 8 bases between the germline ends. This CDR3 comprises 12 residues. CDR3 residues: CASSSVRNEQFF. The CDR3 DNA is TGTGCCAGCAGTTCTGTGAGGAATGAGCAGTTCTTC.

The gene calls are TRBV5-1 and TRBJ2-3, with 10 bases that match TRBD1. Germline CDR1 and CDR2: SGHRS and YFSETQ. The CDR3 has 15 amino acids. Trimming took 5 bases from V and 1 from J; bases not matched to a gene: 4. This CDR3 reads CASRTGTGGTDTQYF. The CDR3 DNA reads TGCGCCAGCAGAACCGGGACAGGGGGCACAGATACGCAGTATTTT.

This clonotype has only a few counts. V is TRBV5-4 and J is TRBJ1-3; D remains ambiguous. The V gene lost 4 bases and the J gene lost 0 bases, with 8 bases spanning the gap. Looked up from germline, CDR1 is SGHNT and CDR2 is YYREEE (reference sequence). CDR3 length: 14 amino acids. DNA for the CDR3: TGTGCCAGCAGCAGGACGGTCTCTGGAAACACCATATATTTT. Protein product: CASSRTVSGNTIYF. The full variable domain, rest sourced from reference TRBV5-4 and TRBJ1-3, is ETGVTQSPTHLIKTRGQQVTLRCSSQSGHNTVSWYQQALGQGPQFIFQYYREEENGRGNFPPRFSGLQFPNYSSELNVNALELDDSALYLCASSRTVSGNTIYFGEGSWLTVV.

This clonotype has just a few counts. The chain uses TRBV29-1 and TRBJ1-2; TRBD1 matches 8 bases. CDR1 is SQVTM and CDR2 is ANQGSEA in the germline V gene. The J segment lost 2 bases and the V segment lost 6 bases, leaving 14 bases of the junction unmatched. The CDR3 is 16 residues long. The chain's CDR3 is CSVRTGTITVNYGYTF. In DNA, the CDR3 is TGCAGCGTCCGGACAGGGACCATTACCGTAAACTATGGCTACACCTTC. Filled out from reference TRBV29-1 and TRBJ1-2, the complete variable domain reads SAVISQKPSRDICQRGTSLTIQCQVDSQVTMMFWYRQQPGQSLTLIATANQGSEATYESGFVIDKFPISRPNLTFSTLTVSNMSPEDSSIYLCSVRTGTITVNYGYTFGSGTRLTVV.

This clonotype was observed a few times. V gene TRBV12-2 combines with J gene TRBJ1-3. TRBV12-2 is marked as a pseudogene. This CDR3 spans 11 amino acids. CDR3 sequence reads: CASRLSNTIYF. The CDR3 nucleotides are TGTGCAAGTCGCTTATCCAACACCATATATTTT.

This clonotype was seen a handful of times. The chain has TRBV5-6 and TRBJ2-5; D gene uncertain. The CDR3 runs 13 residues. Trimming left V 0 bases short and J 5 bases short, with 8 bases between. Germline V CDR1 and CDR2: SGHDT, YYEEEE. CDR3 DNA sequence: TGTGCCAGCAGCTTGGCCCTTTGGGAGACCCAGTACTTC. Its protein product is CASSLALWETQYF.

The sample holds a few counts of this clonotype. V and J are TRBV6-6 and TRBJ1-1, with TRBD1 as a possible D gene (5 bases). The CDR3 covers 15 residues. V was cut by 2 bases and J by 1 base, with 11 bases left in between. CDR1 and CDR2 from the germline V gene are MNHNY and SVGAGI (reference sequence). CDR3 residues: CASSYLGQENTEAFF. The CDR3 DNA follows: TGTGCCAGCAGTTACCTGGGGCAGGAGAACACTGAAGCTTTCTTT.

This chain links TRBV10-3 with TRBJ1-1; possible D gene TRBD1, 6 bases. Trimming took 2 bases from V and 6 from J, leaving 10 bases between them. This CDR3 region has 13 residues. Looked up from germline, CDR1 is ENHRY and CDR2 is SYGVKD. The CDR3 DNA follows: TGTGCCATCAGTGAGCCCAGGGGAGCTGAAGCTTTCTTT. Its translation is CAISEPRGAEAFF.

The V gene is TRBV7-3, the J gene TRBJ2-3; D is unclear. CDR1 and CDR2 from the germline V gene are SGHTA and FQGTGA. The CDR3 is 13 amino acids. The V and J ends lost 4 bases and 5 bases respectively, with 10 bases between them. The CDR3 region has the DNA TGTGCCAGCAGCTCGGGCCTCGAAGATACGCAGTATTTT. It is translated as CASSSGLEDTQYF. The whole variable domain, filled in from reference TRBV7-3 and TRBJ2-3, reads GAGVSQTPSNKVTEKGKYVELRCDPISGHTALYWYRQSLGQGPEFLIYFQGTGAADDSGLPNDRFFAVRPEGSVSTLKIQRTERGDSAVYLCASSSGLEDTQYFGPGTRLTVL.

The chain uses TRBV4-2 and TRBJ1-1; a weak D match, TRBD1 (5 bases). The CDR3 extends over 15 amino acids. V shed 0 bases and J shed 5 bases, with 13 bases lying between them. Germline-derived CDR1 and CDR2 are LGHNA and YNFKEQ. The CDR3 DNA follows: TGTGCCAGCAGCCAAGATCGAGCAGGGATAACTGAAGCTTTCTTT. This translates into CASSQDRAGITEAFF.

This clonotype came up many times. J is TRBJ1-5 and V is TRBV20-1, with D unclear. CDR1 DFQATT and CDR2 SNEGSKA come from the germline V gene (reference sequence). The CDR3 has 12 residues. V dropped 3 bases and J dropped 5 bases, with 8 bases sitting between them. The CDR3 here is CSARRLDQPQHF. The CDR3 bases are TGCAGTGCTAGGAGATTAGATCAGCCCCAGCATTTT.

The chain combines TRBV6-5 with TRBJ2-3; 11 bases agree with TRBD2. The CDR3 length is 15 residues. Germline values: CDR1 MNHEY, CDR2 SVGAGI. V dropped 6 bases and J dropped 1; count of bases not matched to a gene: 3. This chain's CDR3 is CASRKGLAGTDTQYF. The CDR3 coding sequence is TGTGCCAGCAGGAAGGGACTAGCGGGCACAGATACGCAGTATTTT.